This TCR beta chain was documented in a study of blood T cell repertoires in COVID-19. Produced via immunoSEQ multiplex PCR; TCRdb's table is partial and in-frame only. The table has about 300,000 clones, around 83% seen once; the top ten hold 0.95% to 1.5%. The CDR3 extends over 15 amino acids. Germline V gene lookup returns CDR1 LNHDA and CDR2 SQIVND (reference sequence). The V gene lost 7 bases and the J gene lost 0 bases, with 15 bases spanning the gap. The rearrangement joins TRBV19 to TRBJ1-1; D gene uncertain. The clonotype was recovered from a woman between 50 and 59 years old with acute or convalescent COVID-19. What was sequenced was peripheral blood. The CDR3 loop is CASTPAGSLNTEAFF. In nucleotides, the CDR3 is TGTGCCAGTACCCCAGCCGGGTCTTTGAACACTGAAGCTTTCTTT.